A selection of T cell receptor beta chains follows, all from one sample in a study of blood T cell repertoires in COVID-19. Only in-frame clones appear in the TCRdb table, and some are missing; sequencing was by immunoSEQ multiplex PCR. The sample lists fewer than 350,000 clones, more than 75% occurring once. The sequenced sample consisted of peripheral blood. These receptors all stem from a woman in her twenties or thirties who had recovered from COVID-19. The CDR3 runs from the conserved cysteine through the conserved F or W. The D gene is left open where the match is weak. Size values are once, few and many counts, or a class for expanded clones, and some rows have none.

j_call: TRBJ1-3
clone_size: NA
v_call: TRBV7-9
d_call: NA
cdr3_nt: TGTGCCAGCAGTCGAACAGGAGACACCATATATTTT
cdr3_aa: CASSRTGDTIYF

j_call: TRBJ2-7
clone_size: NA
v_call: TRBV19
d_call: NA
cdr3_nt: TGTGCCAGTAGCCCCAACCCGGGAAGCAACTACGAGCAGTACTTC
cdr3_aa: CASSPNPGSNYEQYF

j_call: TRBJ2-1
clone_size: NA
v_call: TRBV3-1/TRBV3-2
d_call: NA
cdr3_nt: TGTGCCAGCAGCCACCTGACTAGGGGAGCCTACAATGAGCAGTTCTTC
cdr3_aa: CASSHLTRGAYNEQFF

j_call: TRBJ2-1
clone_size: NA
v_call: TRBV19
d_call: TRBD1
cdr3_nt: TGTGCCAGTAGTAGCCGGACTCTGACAGGGGGCGTCTACAATGAGCAGTTCTTC
cdr3_aa: CASSSRTLTGGVYNEQFF

j_call: TRBJ2-5
clone_size: once
v_call: TRBV4-1
d_call: NA
cdr3_nt: TGCGCCAGCAGCCACCTCCGTTCCCGCGGAAAACAAGAGACCCAGTACTTC
cdr3_aa: CASSHLRSRGKQETQYF

j_call: TRBJ1-2
clone_size: NA
v_call: TRBV19
d_call: NA
cdr3_nt: TGTGCCAGTAGGAGAGGGATTAACTATGGCTACACCTTC
cdr3_aa: CASRRGINYGYTF

j_call: TRBJ1-5
clone_size: few
v_call: TRBV4-1
d_call: NA
cdr3_nt: TGCGCCAGCAGCCACGGAGCAGACAGCAATCAGCCCCAGCATTTT
cdr3_aa: CASSHGADSNQPQHF

j_call: TRBJ1-2
clone_size: NA
v_call: TRBV28
d_call: NA
cdr3_nt: TGTGCCAGCAGTCCCTCGGGGAAGGGTTACTATGGCTACACCTTC
cdr3_aa: CASSPSGKGYYGYTF

j_call: TRBJ2-7
clone_size: once
v_call: TRBV14
d_call: NA
cdr3_nt: TGTGCCAGCAGCCAAGATCTGAGGGACGAGCAGTACTTC
cdr3_aa: CASSQDLRDEQYF

j_call: TRBJ1-1
clone_size: NA
v_call: TRBV7-2
d_call: NA
cdr3_nt: TGTGCCAGCACCCCGTACGGGGGCACTGAAGCTTTCTTT
cdr3_aa: CASTPYGGTEAFF

j_call: TRBJ1-3
clone_size: NA
v_call: TRBV11-2
d_call: TRBD1
cdr3_nt: TGTGCCAGCAGCTTGGGGAAGGGACAGGGGGCGAGGGGAAACACCATATATTTT
cdr3_aa: CASSLGKGQGARGNTIYF

j_call: TRBJ1-4
clone_size: NA
v_call: TRBV7-2
d_call: NA
cdr3_nt: TGTGCCAGCAGCGGCTCGAGAGGGAGTGAAAAACTGTTTTTT
cdr3_aa: CASSGSRGSEKLFF

j_call: TRBJ2-3
clone_size: NA
v_call: TRBV3-1/TRBV3-2
d_call: TRBD2
cdr3_nt: TGTGCCAGCAGCCAGCGAAATAGCGGGAGAGGGGATACGCAGTATTTT
cdr3_aa: CASSQRNSGRGDTQYF

j_call: TRBJ2-1
clone_size: NA
v_call: TRBV5-1
d_call: TRBD2
cdr3_nt: TGCGCCAGCAGCTTGACCGGGACTATTAATGAATTAGAGCAGTTCTTC
cdr3_aa: CASSLTGTINELEQFF

j_call: TRBJ2-3
clone_size: NA
v_call: TRBV9
d_call: NA
cdr3_nt: TGTGCCAGCAGCGTAGGGAAGTCTAGCTCAGGCACAGATACGCAGTATTTT
cdr3_aa: CASSVGKSSSGTDTQYF

j_call: TRBJ1-2
clone_size: NA
v_call: TRBV28
d_call: NA
cdr3_nt: TGTGCCTACGGGGAGGGGGGATATGGCTACACCTTC
cdr3_aa: CAYGEGGYGYTF

j_call: TRBJ1-1
clone_size: NA
v_call: TRBV7-9
d_call: NA
cdr3_nt: TGTGCCAGCAGCCCGCCGGGATTTGGCGCTTTCTTT
cdr3_aa: CASSPPGFGAFF

j_call: TRBJ1-2
clone_size: NA
v_call: TRBV7-2
d_call: TRBD1
cdr3_nt: TGTGCCAGCAGCCCTGGACAGGGGAGAGGCTATGGCTACACCTTC
cdr3_aa: CASSPGQGRGYGYTF

j_call: TRBJ1-6
clone_size: few
v_call: TRBV5-4
d_call: TRBD1
cdr3_nt: TGTGCCAGCAGCCGGACAGGGGGAGAAGTTTCACCCCTCCACTTT
cdr3_aa: CASSRTGGEVSPLHF

j_call: TRBJ2-3
clone_size: once
v_call: TRBV7-9
d_call: TRBD2
cdr3_nt: TGTGCCAGCAGCTTTAAAGCGGGAGCTGAAGATACGCAGTATTTT
cdr3_aa: CASSFKAGAEDTQYF

j_call: TRBJ1-3
clone_size: NA
v_call: TRBV7-9
d_call: NA
cdr3_nt: TGTGCCAGCAGCTTTAAAGATGGGCTGCAGAACACCATATATTTT
cdr3_aa: CASSFKDGLQNTIYF

j_call: TRBJ1-4
clone_size: NA
v_call: TRBV9
d_call: TRBD1
cdr3_nt: TGTGCCAGCAGCTACCGGACAGGGGAAGGGGAAAAACTGTTTTTT
cdr3_aa: CASSYRTGEGEKLFF

j_call: TRBJ2-6
clone_size: NA
v_call: TRBV29-1
d_call: NA
cdr3_nt: TGCAGCGTTGAAGCGCCGGGGGCTGGGGCCAACGTCCTGACTTTC
cdr3_aa: CSVEAPGAGANVLTF

j_call: TRBJ2-1
clone_size: NA
v_call: TRBV19
d_call: TRBD2
cdr3_nt: TGTGCCAGTAGTATAGACCACCTAGCGGGGGGTCCCTACAATGAGCAGTTCTTC
cdr3_aa: CASSIDHLAGGPYNEQFF

j_call: TRBJ1-1
clone_size: NA
v_call: TRBV28
d_call: NA
cdr3_nt: TGTGCCAGCAGCTCCCCGGGGTGGGGTAACACTGAAGCTTTCTTT
cdr3_aa: CASSSPGWGNTEAFF

j_call: TRBJ2-7
clone_size: once
v_call: TRBV5-1
d_call: TRBD1
cdr3_nt: TGCGCCAGCAGCTTTTCCGGGACAGGGTCGGGTAACGAGCAGTACTTC
cdr3_aa: CASSFSGTGSGNEQYF

j_call: TRBJ1-6
clone_size: NA
v_call: TRBV6-5
d_call: NA
cdr3_nt: TGTGCCAGCAGTTTGGGGAGGGTGGCCTCAAGTTCACCCCTCCACTTT
cdr3_aa: CASSLGRVASSSPLHF